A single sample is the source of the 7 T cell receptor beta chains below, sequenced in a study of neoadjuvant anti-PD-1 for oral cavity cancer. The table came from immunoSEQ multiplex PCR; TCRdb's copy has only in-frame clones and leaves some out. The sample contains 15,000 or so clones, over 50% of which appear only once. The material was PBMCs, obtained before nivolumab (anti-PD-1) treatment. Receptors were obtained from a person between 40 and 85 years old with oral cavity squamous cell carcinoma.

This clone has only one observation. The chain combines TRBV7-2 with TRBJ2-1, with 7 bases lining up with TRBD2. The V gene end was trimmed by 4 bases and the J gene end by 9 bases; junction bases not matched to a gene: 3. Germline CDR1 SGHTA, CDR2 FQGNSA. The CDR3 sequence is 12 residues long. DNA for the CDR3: TGTGCCAGCAGCTCAGCGGGGATTGAGCAGTTCTTC. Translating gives CASSSAGIEQFF.

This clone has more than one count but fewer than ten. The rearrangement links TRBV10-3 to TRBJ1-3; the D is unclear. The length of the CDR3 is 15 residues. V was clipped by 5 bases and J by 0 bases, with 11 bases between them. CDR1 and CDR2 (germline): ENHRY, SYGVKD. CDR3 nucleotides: TGTGCCATCAGTCCGGACCGCGGCTCTGGAAACACCATATATTTT. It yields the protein CAISPDRGSGNTIYF.

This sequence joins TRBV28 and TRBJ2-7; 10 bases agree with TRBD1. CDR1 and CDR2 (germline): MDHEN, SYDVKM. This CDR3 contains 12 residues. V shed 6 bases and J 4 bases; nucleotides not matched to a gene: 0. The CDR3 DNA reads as TGTGCCAGCAGGGACAGGGGGTACGAGCAGTACTTC. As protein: CASRDRGYEQYF.

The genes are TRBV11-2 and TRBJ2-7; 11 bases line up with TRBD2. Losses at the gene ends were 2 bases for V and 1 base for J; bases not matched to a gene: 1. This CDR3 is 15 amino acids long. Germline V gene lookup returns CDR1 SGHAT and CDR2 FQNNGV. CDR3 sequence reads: CASSLRLAGSYEQYF. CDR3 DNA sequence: TGTGCCAGCAGCTTACGACTAGCGGGATCCTACGAGCAGTACTTC. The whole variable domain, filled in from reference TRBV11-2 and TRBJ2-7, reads EAGVAQSPRYKIIEKRQSVAFWCNPISGHATLYWYQQILGQGPKLLIQFQNNGVVDDSQLPKDRFSAERLKGVDSTLKIQPAKLEDSAVYLCASSLRLAGSYEQYFGPGTRLTVT.

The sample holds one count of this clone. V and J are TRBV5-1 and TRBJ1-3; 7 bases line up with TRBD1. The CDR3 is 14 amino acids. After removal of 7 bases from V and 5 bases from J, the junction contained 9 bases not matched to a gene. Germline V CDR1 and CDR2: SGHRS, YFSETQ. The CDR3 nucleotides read TGCGCCAGCCAACGGGACAGCGGAAGAAACACCATATATTTT. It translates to CASQRDSGRNTIYF.

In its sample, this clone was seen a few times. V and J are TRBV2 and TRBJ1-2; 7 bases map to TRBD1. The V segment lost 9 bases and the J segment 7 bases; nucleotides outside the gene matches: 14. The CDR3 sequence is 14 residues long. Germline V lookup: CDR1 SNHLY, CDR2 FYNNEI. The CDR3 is CASQTGNLAFGYTF. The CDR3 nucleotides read TGTGCCAGTCAGACAGGGAATCTGGCTTTTGGCTACACCTTC. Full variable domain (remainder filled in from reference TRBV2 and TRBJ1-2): EPEVTQTPSHQVTQMGQEVILRCVPISNHLYFYWYRQILGQKVEFLVSFYNNEISEKSEIFDDQFSVERPDGSNFTLKIRSTKLEDSAMYFCASQTGNLAFGYTFGSGTRLTVV.

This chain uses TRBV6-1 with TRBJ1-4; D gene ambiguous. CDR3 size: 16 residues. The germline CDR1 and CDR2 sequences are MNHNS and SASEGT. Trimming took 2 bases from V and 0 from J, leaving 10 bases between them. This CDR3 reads CASSESGPTTNEKLFF. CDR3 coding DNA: TGTGCCAGCAGTGAAAGTGGCCCGACAACTAATGAAAAACTGTTTTTT.